The rows below give T cell receptor beta chains drawn from one sample of a study of radiation and T cells in renal cell carcinoma. Assay used: immunoSEQ multiplex PCR; TCRdb lists only in-frame clones, some missing. The sample has more than 100,000 clones; approximately 90% are singletons. Source: blood, taken from a patient whose treatment included radiotherapy and nephrectomy. The receptor source for this set is a woman between 65 and 79 years old with renal cell carcinoma. CDR3s include the opening cysteine and the closing phenylalanine or tryptophan. A D gene is named only where the DNA matches it firmly. A clone size is listed for some rows: how often the clone was seen (once, few, many), or a class if it is expanded.

size	J	V	D	CDR3	DNA
NA	TRBJ1-6	TRBV4-3	NA	CASSQGRGFYNSPLHF	TGCGCCAGCAGCCAAGGGAGGGGATTCTATAATTCACCCCTCCACTTT
few	TRBJ1-1	TRBV7-9	NA	CASSFSGGEYEAFF	TGTGCCAGCAGCTTCTCCGGCGGGGAATACGAAGCTTTCTTT
NA	TRBJ1-2	TRBV19	NA	CASSIDSGYGYTF	TGTGCCAGTAGTATTGACAGTGGCTATGGCTACACCTTC
NA	TRBJ1-6	TRBV18	TRBD1	CASSPRDRGIGGNSPLHF	TGTGCCAGCTCACCCCGGGACAGGGGGATAGGGGGGAATTCACCCCTCCACTTT
NA	TRBJ1-1	TRBV28	NA	CASSLEVRWAFEAFF	TGTGCCAGCAGTTTAGAGGTCAGATGGGCTTTTGAAGCTTTCTTT
NA	TRBJ2-2	TRBV7-2	TRBD2	CASRGVGELFF	TGTGCCAGCCGGGGGGTCGGGGAGCTGTTTTTT
NA	TRBJ2-7	TRBV28	NA	CASSLWGQAFDEQYF	TGTGCCAGCAGTTTATGGGGCCAGGCCTTCGACGAGCAGTACTTC
NA	TRBJ1-4	TRBV9	NA	CASSIVGTNEKLFF	TGTGCCAGCAGCATAGTCGGGACTAATGAAAAACTGTTTTTT
NA	TRBJ1-1	TRBV28	NA	CASRKQGRVNTEAFF	TGTGCCAGCAGGAAACAGGGACGAGTGAACACTGAAGCTTTCTTT
NA	TRBJ1-5	TRBV5-6	TRBD1	CASSHRGRREPQHF	TGTGCCAGCAGCCACAGGGGGCGAAGGGAGCCCCAGCATTTT
NA	TRBJ2-7	TRBV6-5	TRBD1	CASSSLDRAYEQYF	TGTGCCAGCAGTTCCCTCGACAGGGCCTACGAGCAGTACTTC